The source of this TCR beta chain is a study of blood T cell repertoires in COVID-19. Study at large: The United States, Italy and Spain were the sources of the acute and convalescent COVID-19 samples. From T cells, B-cell-depleted T cells, or PBMCs came the material, which was cDNA or gDNA.

Those enrolled, adults aged 18 to 89 years, came from about 24 US areas. Germline CDR1 reads LGHDT; CDR2 reads YNNKEL (reference sequence). V lost 4 bases to trimming and J lost 2 bases; unmatched junction nucleotides: 4. The CDR3 sequence is 15 residues long. TCRdb's copy holds only in-frame clones and misses some; the assay was immunoSEQ multiplex PCR. The table records about 270,000 clones, 80% to 95% of them present only once. The V and J genes are TRBV3-1 (or the pseudogene TRBV3-2) and TRBJ1-5; 8 nucleotides match TRBD1. The specimen sequenced was PBMCs or T cells enriched from blood (not recorded which). The TCR was taken from a man aged 35 to 55 who had been exposed to COVID-19. CDR3 sequence reads: CASSLQGVGNQPQHF. CDR3 coding DNA: TGTGCCAGCAGCCTACAGGGGGTCGGCAATCAGCCCCAGCATTTT.